This is a list of T cell receptor beta chains from one sample in a study of cytomegalovirus exposure and HLA in healthy donors. Only in-frame clones appear in the TCRdb table, and some are missing; sequencing was by immunoSEQ multiplex PCR. The repertoire holds about 200,000 clones, with around nine tenths as singletons. Sequencing was carried out using PBMCs. The source is a woman younger than 30 in good health and CMV-seronegative. The CDR3 runs from the conserved cysteine through the conserved F or W. Fields, in order: clone size, J gene, D gene, V gene, CDR3 protein, CDR3 DNA. D genes are given only for firm matches. Expanded clones are given a class, and other clones once, few, many or no size at all.

>-|TRBJ1-1|-|TRBV30
CAWSHGTLAEAFF
TGTGCCTGGAGTCATGGGACTCTGGCTGAAGCTTTCTTT
>-|TRBJ2-7|-|TRBV5-1
CASSLARASYEQYF
TGCGCCAGCAGCTTAGCGCGCGCCTCCTACGAGCAGTACTTC
>-|TRBJ2-7|-|TRBV11-3
CASSLAGNPSEQYF
TGTGCCAGCAGCTTAGCGGGGAACCCCTCCGAGCAGTACTTC
>-|TRBJ2-7|TRBD1|TRBV5-1
CASSPDRVNYEQYF
TGCGCCAGCAGCCCGGACAGGGTAAACTACGAGCAGTACTTC
>-|TRBJ2-3|-|TRBV11-1
CASSPGTGRFTDTQYF
TGTGCCAGCAGCCCTGGCACAGGGAGATTCACAGATACGCAGTATTTT
>-|TRBJ1-3|-|TRBV7-9
CASTLGRSGNTIYF
TGTGCCAGCACCTTGGGGCGCTCTGGAAACACCATATATTTT
>-|TRBJ1-2|-|TRBV6-5
CASSSSSGGGQGGYTF
TGTGCCAGCAGTTCCTCGAGTGGCGGAGGCCAGGGGGGCTACACCTTC
>-|TRBJ1-3|TRBD1|TRBV9
CASSTGQGGGNTIYF
TGTGCCAGCAGCACCGGACAGGGCGGGGGAAACACCATATATTTT
>-|TRBJ2-2|TRBD2|TRBV5-6
CASSLAGGSTGELFF
TGTGCCAGCTCTCTAGCGGGGGGAAGTACCGGGGAGCTGTTTTTT
>-|TRBJ2-2|TRBD2|TRBV11-3
CASSLGRGGLTGELFF
TGTGCCAGCAGCTTAGGGCGGGGGGGCCTTACCGGGGAGCTGTTTTTT
>few|TRBJ2-3|TRBD1|TRBV25-1
CASSPGQGATDTQYF
TGTGCCAGCAGTCCAGGACAGGGGGCGACAGATACGCAGTATTTT
>-|TRBJ2-3|TRBD1|TRBV5-4
CASSVGQGRTDTQYF
TGTGCCAGCAGCGTGGGACAGGGCCGCACAGATACGCAGTATTTT
>-|TRBJ1-1|-|TRBV11-2
CASSLDRDTEAFF
TGTGCCAGCAGCTTAGACAGGGACACTGAAGCTTTCTTT
>-|TRBJ1-6|TRBD1|TRBV30
CAWSPTGTGGNSPLHF
TGTGCCTGGAGTCCGACCGGGACAGGCGGCAATTCACCCCTCCACTTT
>-|TRBJ2-7|TRBD1|TRBV28
CASSSPGQGGYEQYF
TGTGCCAGCAGTTCCCCGGGACAGGGGGGCTACGAGCAGTACTTC
>-|TRBJ2-7|TRBD2|TRBV10-3
CAISESGLAGSSYEQYF
TGTGCCATCAGTGAGTCAGGACTAGCGGGTAGCTCCTACGAGCAGTACTTC
>-|TRBJ2-1|TRBD2|TRBV7-3
CASSLNQWGGVADEQFF
TGTGCCAGCAGCTTAAATCAGTGGGGAGGGGTAGCGGATGAGCAGTTCTTC
>few|TRBJ1-1|TRBD1|TRBV29-1
CSAKQGDTEAFF
TGCAGCGCAAAACAGGGGGACACTGAAGCTTTCTTT
>-|TRBJ1-5|TRBD1|TRBV7-9
CASSLGGGDPNQPQHF
TGTGCCAGCAGCTTAGGAGGGGGCGATCCTAATCAGCCCCAGCATTTT
>-|TRBJ2-7|-|TRBV5-6
CASSFGGYEQYF
TGTGCCAGCAGCTTCGGGGGTTACGAGCAGTACTTC
>once|TRBJ1-4|-|TRBV2
CASSFLGQRTNEKLFF
TGTGCCAGCAGTTTCCTCGGACAGAGGACTAATGAAAAACTGTTTTTT
>-|TRBJ2-5|TRBD1|TRBV19
CASSIRDRERETQYF
TGTGCCAGTAGTATACGGGACAGGGAAAGGGAGACCCAGTACTTC
>-|TRBJ2-1|TRBD2|TRBV5-1
CASSLLAGVRNEQFF
TGCGCCAGCAGCTTACTAGCGGGCGTTCGCAATGAGCAGTTCTTC
>-|TRBJ2-7|TRBD1|TRBV7-9
CSSSATGSSYEQYF
TGTTCCAGCAGCGCGACAGGGAGCTCCTACGAGCAGTACTTC
>once|TRBJ1-2|TRBD1|TRBV10-3
CAIRGDRNYGYTF
TGTGCCATCAGGGGGGACAGAAACTATGGCTACACCTTC
>-|TRBJ2-1|-|TRBV29-1
CSLVPSSYNEQFF
TGCAGCCTCGTTCCGAGCTCCTACAATGAGCAGTTCTTC
>few|TRBJ2-3|-|TRBV7-8
CASSQAGPSDTQYF
TGTGCCAGCAGCCAGGCGGGGCCCTCAGATACGCAGTATTTT
>-|TRBJ1-1|-|TRBV29-1
CSVRSRIMNTEAFF
TGCAGCGTGCGGTCCAGAATAATGAACACTGAAGCTTTCTTT
>-|TRBJ1-4|TRBD1|TRBV30
CAWDPGQGAGKLFF
TGTGCCTGGGACCCGGGACAGGGGGCCGGAAAACTGTTTTTT
>-|TRBJ1-2|-|TRBV10-3
CAISGGTASYGYTF
TGTGCCATCAGTGGCGGGACGGCGTCTTATGGCTACACCTTC
>-|TRBJ2-2|TRBD1|TRBV27
CASSSGTVNTGELFF
TGTGCCAGCAGTTCCGGGACAGTTAACACCGGGGAGCTGTTTTTT
>-|TRBJ2-1|-|TRBV7-8
CASSPGRNNEQFF
TGTGCCAGCAGCCCAGGAAGAAACAATGAGCAGTTCTTC
>few|TRBJ2-1|TRBD1|TRBV28
CASIGTTGAYNEQFF
TGTGCCAGCATAGGGACGACAGGGGCCTACAATGAGCAGTTCTTC
>-|TRBJ1-1|-|TRBV19
CASSYGQSTEAFF
TGTGCCAGTAGTTATGGACAGAGCACTGAAGCTTTCTTT
>-|TRBJ1-1|TRBD1|TRBV27
CASSSRQGTEAFF
TGTGCCAGCAGTTCCCGACAGGGAACTGAAGCTTTCTTT
>-|TRBJ1-1|TRBD1|TRBV4-2
CASSQTSGGRNTEAFF
TGTGCCAGCAGCCAGACTTCAGGGGGACGGAATACTGAAGCTTTCTTT
>-|TRBJ1-5|-|TRBV2
CASHGGGGNQPQHF
TGTGCCAGCCACGGGGGGGGTGGCAATCAGCCCCAGCATTTT
>once|TRBJ1-2|-|TRBV6-4
CASSASGGGNYGYTF
TGTGCCAGCAGTGCCTCCGGGGGGGGTAACTATGGCTACACCTTC
>-|TRBJ2-1|TRBD2|TRBV5-4
CASSPGLAVNEQFF
TGTGCCAGCAGCCCGGGACTAGCGGTCAATGAGCAGTTCTTC
>-|TRBJ2-7|-|TRBV7-9
CSSRPTTDFYEQYF
TGTTCCAGCAGACCCACGACAGATTTCTACGAGCAGTACTTC
>-|TRBJ1-2|-|TRBV6-1
CASSEAFGEPYGYTF
TGTGCCAGCAGTGAAGCATTCGGAGAACCCTATGGCTACACCTTC
>-|TRBJ2-5|TRBD1|TRBV6-6
CASSPDRGGKTQYF
TGTGCCAGCAGTCCCGACAGGGGAGGAAAGACCCAGTACTTC
>-|TRBJ1-2|-|TRBV2
CASIGAPYYGYTF
TGTGCCAGCATTGGGGCGCCTTACTATGGCTACACCTTC
>-|TRBJ2-7|-|TRBV28
CASTLQGGNYEQYF
TGTGCCAGCACGTTGCAGGGAGGAAACTACGAGCAGTACTTC
>-|TRBJ2-1|TRBD1|TRBV9
CASSVGGQRAYGQFF
TGTGCCAGCAGCGTAGGGGGACAGCGCGCCTACGGGCAGTTCTTC
>-|TRBJ1-5|-|TRBV19
CASKGGDYSNQPQHF
TGTGCCAGTAAAGGAGGAGATTATAGCAATCAGCCCCAGCATTTT
>-|TRBJ1-1|-|TRBV30
CAWSTTVNTEAFF
TGTGCCTGGAGTACGACAGTGAACACTGAAGCTTTCTTT
>few|TRBJ1-4|-|TRBV29-1
CSTRDNGCRKTVF
TGCAGCACCCGGGACAATGGTTGTAGAAAAACTGTTTTT
>-|TRBJ2-1|-|TRBV10-3
CAIKGGLGNEQFF
TGTGCCATCAAGGGCGGGTTGGGCAATGAGCAGTTCTTC
>-|TRBJ2-7|TRBD1|TRBV30
CAWSRQGPSYEQYF
TGTGCCTGGAGTCGACAGGGCCCCTCCTACGAGCAGTACTTC
>-|TRBJ1-3|-|TRBV14
CASRDTPLGNTIYF
TGTGCCAGCAGGGACACCCCCTTGGGAAACACCATATATTTT
>-|TRBJ1-5|-|TRBV28
CASFVTGVGNQPQHF
TGTGCCAGCTTCGTTACCGGGGTGGGCAATCAGCCCCAGCATTTT
>-|TRBJ1-5|-|TRBV6-1
CASNSFGDSGQPQHF
TGTGCCAGCAATTCCTTCGGGGATTCGGGTCAGCCCCAGCATTTT
>-|TRBJ1-5|-|TRBV7-9
CASSFGVGAGDQPQHF
TGTGCCAGCAGCTTTGGGGTAGGGGCTGGGGATCAGCCCCAGCATTTT